This T cell receptor beta chain was captured in a study of Ad26.COV2.S vaccination and SARS-CoV-2 variants. Trimming shortened V by 5 bases and J by 5 bases, and 6 bases separated the two germline ends. CDR1 is KGHDR, CDR2 SFDVKD, per germline. This CDR3 region has 12 residues. Only in-frame clones appear in the TCRdb table, and some are missing; sequencing was by immunoSEQ multiplex PCR. The repertoire has about 140,000 clones, 86% of them found once; the top ten carry 5%. As for this clone: As yet, its antigen is unknown.

Study outcomes and limitations: Recipients of vaccine and of placebo showed similar breadth of their non-spike TCR repertoires. Greater spike-specific TCR breadth was seen in vaccine recipients than in placebo recipients. Reports say spike-specific CD8+ and CD4+ T cell responses covered substantial breadth after vaccination. An underestimation of total T cell responses may have resulted from the TCR breadth and depth analyses.

J is TRBJ1-5 and V is TRBV24-1; D remains unclear. This specimen consisted of peripheral blood, obtained after recovery from COVID-19. The source is a human donor who had recovered from COVID-19. The CDR3 nucleotides read TGTGCCACCAGTGCGTCTGATCAGCCCCAGCATTTT. This encodes CATSASDQPQHF.